Each of the 8 T cell receptor beta chains below was sequenced from the same sample in a study of shared clonotypes between healthy human individuals. Method: immunoSEQ multiplex PCR; TCRdb's copy keeps in-frame clones and lacks some. The data contain approximately 2,000,000 clones, 80% to 95% of them singletons. The sequencing sample was made of naive CD4+ T cells from PBMCs. Subset noted: CD45RA+ positively selected. Source of these receptors: a man aged 18 to 29 in good health. Some clones in this sample may be carry-over from other donors' samples.

This chain joins TRBV30 and TRBJ2-1; 9 bases are shared with TRBD2. The CDR3 extends over 15 amino acids. Germline V gene data show CDR1 as GTSNPN and CDR2 as SVGIG (reference sequence). The junction had 7 bases not matched to a gene; V was cut back by 3 bases and J by 4 bases. This CDR3 is CAWRGGRASYNEQFF. DNA of the CDR3: TGTGCCTGGAGAGGCGGGAGGGCCTCTTACAATGAGCAGTTCTTC.

This chain links TRBV9 with TRBJ1-1; no firm D call. Germline CDR1 reads SGDLS; CDR2 reads YYNGEE. The CDR3 loop spans 15 amino acids. Trimming took 4 bases from V and 0 from J, leaving 13 bases between them. The CDR3 region is CASSPRTEMNTEAFF. Here the CDR3 DNA reads TGTGCCAGCAGCCCCCGGACGGAAATGAACACTGAAGCTTTCTTT.

The rearrangement uses TRBV4-1 and TRBJ2-5; D gene unclear. Germline values: CDR1 MGHRA, CDR2 YSYEKL. The CDR3 is 18 amino acids. V was pared by 2 bases and J by 2 bases, with 21 bases between. This CDR3 is CASSQLSGRTDLQETQYF. The CDR3 DNA reads TGCGCCAGCAGCCAACTTTCGGGCAGAACCGATTTACAAGAGACCCAGTACTTC.

The rearrangement uses TRBV28 and TRBJ2-7; D is unclear. V lost 8 bases, J lost 4 bases, and 9 bases lay in between. The CDR3 is made up of 11 amino acids. Germline lookup yields CDR1 MDHEN and CDR2 SYDVKM. The CDR3 DNA sequence: TGTGCCAGCCAAACACAGTACGAGCAGTACTTC. This sequence encodes CASQTQYEQYF.

This chain uses TRBV5-1 with TRBJ2-3, with TRBD2 identical over 16 bases. CDR1 and CDR2 (germline): SGHRS, YFSETQ. The CDR3 sequence is 17 residues long. V was clipped by 1 base and J by 7 bases; unmatched bases: 6. CDR3 DNA: TGCGCCAGCAGCTTGAAGCCGGGACTAGCGGGAGGGAATACGCAGTATTTT. The encoded protein is CASSLKPGLAGGNTQYF.

This sequence joins TRBV9 and TRBJ2-1, with D unresolved. The V gene's germline CDR1 is SGDLS and CDR2 YYNGEE. V lost 0 bases and J lost 5, with 9 bases in between. The CDR3 loop spans 14 amino acids. The CDR3 sequence: CASSVAGTHNEQFF. Here the CDR3 DNA reads TGTGCCAGCAGCGTAGCCGGAACTCACAATGAGCAGTTCTTC.

This clone was seen only a few times. This rearrangement joins TRBV30 to TRBJ1-5; 8 bases map to TRBD1. The CDR3 covers 11 residues. CDR1 is GTSNPN, CDR2 SVGIG, per germline (reference sequence). Germline trimming cut 2 bases from V and 13 bases from J; bases unmatched to any gene: 4. The CDR3 DNA follows: TGTGCCTGGAGTAAGACAGGGGCACAGCATTTT. Its translation is CAWSKTGAQHF.

The rearrangement links TRBV7-9 to TRBJ2-7; D unresolved. The CDR3 loop spans 16 amino acids. CDR1 SEHNR and CDR2 FQNEAQ come from the germline V gene (reference sequence). V was clipped by 0 bases and J by 2 bases, with 14 bases between them. DNA of the CDR3: TGTGCCAGCAGCTTAGCTCGACTTACCACCACCTACGAGCAGTACTTC. Protein product: CASSLARLTTTYEQYF.